This TCR beta chain derives from a study of cytomegalovirus exposure and HLA in healthy donors. Whole-study findings and limits: Among the CMV-associated chains, a few were confirmed in vitro as specific for CMV antigens. Overall, roughly 160 TCR beta chains were annotated as cytomegalovirus-associated.

Measured with immunoSEQ multiplex PCR; TCRdb has only the in-frame clones, and not every one. This table holds 30,000 to 40,000 clones, around 93% found once. As for this clone: No antigen is known for it.

CDR3 length: 18 residues. From germline, CDR1 is LNHDA and CDR2 SQIVND (reference sequence). J gave up 0 bases and V 3 bases, and 7 bases lay outside the gene matches. V and J are TRBV19 and TRBJ2-1, with 11 bases fitting TRBD2. The origin of this receptor is a man between 18 and 35 years old in good health and CMV-seronegative. Sequences were obtained from PBMCs. The CDR3 bases are TGTGCCAGTAGTATGGCTAGCGGGGGGCAGAGCTCCTACAATGAGCAGTTCTTC. Its protein product is CASSMASGGQSSYNEQFF.